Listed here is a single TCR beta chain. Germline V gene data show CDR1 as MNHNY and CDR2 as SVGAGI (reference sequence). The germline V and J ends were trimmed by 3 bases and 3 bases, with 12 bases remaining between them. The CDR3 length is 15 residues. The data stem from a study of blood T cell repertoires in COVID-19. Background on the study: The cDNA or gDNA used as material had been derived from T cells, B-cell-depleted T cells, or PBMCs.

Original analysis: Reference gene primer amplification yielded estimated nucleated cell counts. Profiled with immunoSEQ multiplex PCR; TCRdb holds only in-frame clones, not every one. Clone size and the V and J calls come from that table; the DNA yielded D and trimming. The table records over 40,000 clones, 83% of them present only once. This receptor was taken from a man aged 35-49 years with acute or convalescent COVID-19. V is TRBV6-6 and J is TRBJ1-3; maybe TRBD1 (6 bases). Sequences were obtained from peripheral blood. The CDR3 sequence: CASSYEGGVGNTIYF. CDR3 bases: TGTGCCAGCAGTTATGAGGGGGGGGTTGGAAACACCATATATTTT.